A single sample gave rise to the 14 T cell receptor beta chains below, sequenced in a study of OX40 agonist ivuxolimab in advanced cancers. The repertoire was sequenced with immunoSEQ multiplex PCR; TCRdb's copy has only in-frame clones and lacks some. The data show about 67,000 clones, around 86% seen once. This specimen consisted of CD4+ or CD8+ T cells sorted from blood, obtained in a trial of the OX40 agonist ivuxolimab. These receptors were collected from an adult with an advanced solid tumor such as melanoma, head and neck, liver or kidney cancer.

This sequence joins TRBV9 and TRBJ2-5; 8 bases are a match to TRBD2. The CDR3 has 14 amino acids. Germline values: CDR1 SGDLS, CDR2 YYNGEE. Trimming at V came to 1 base and at J to 5 bases, leaving 4 bases not matched to a gene. The chain's CDR3 is CASSVTAGEETQYF. CDR3 bases: TGTGCCAGCAGCGTAACAGCGGGGGAGGAGACCCAGTACTTC.

The chain carries TRBV5-1 and TRBJ1-1; 8 nucleotides agree with TRBD1. The CDR3 spans 15 residues. CDR1 is SGHRS, CDR2 YFSETQ, per germline. After removal of 4 bases from V and 1 base from J, the junction contained 6 bases not matched to a gene. The CDR3 sequence is CASSPRGQENTEAFF. The CDR3 DNA reads as TGCGCCAGCAGCCCGCGGGGACAGGAGAACACTGAAGCTTTCTTT. Looking up the rest from reference TRBV5-1 and TRBJ1-1 gives the full variable domain: KAGVTQTPRYLIKTRGQQVTLSCSPISGHRSVSWYQQTPGQGLQFLFEYFSETQRNKGNFPGRFSGRQFSNSRSEMNVSTLELGDSALYLCASSPRGQENTEAFFGQGTRLTVV.

This clone was recorded a few times. The chain is built from TRBV5-1 and TRBJ2-2, with TRBD2 matching over 8 bases. The germline CDR1 and CDR2 sequences are SGHRS and YFSETQ. With V trimmed by 0 bases and J by 5 bases, 18 bases remained unmatched. The CDR3 totals 20 residues. The DNA for the CDR3 is TGCGCCAGCAGCTTGGCCTCCTTTATTCTGGCGGGAGGAAATACCGGGGAGCTGTTTTTT. Its protein is CASSLASFILAGGNTGELFF.

This sequence joins TRBV6-6 and TRBJ1-3; possible D gene TRBD1, 5 bases. The CDR3 extends over 15 amino acids. Deletions cut 5 bases from V and 2 bases from J, with 13 bases between. Germline V gene sequence: CDR1 MNHNY, CDR2 SVGAGI (reference sequence). DNA for the CDR3: TGTGCCAGCAGTGACCCAGGGCGGACTGGAAACACCATATATTTT. Translation: CASSDPGRTGNTIYF.

This clone was picked up a small number of times. The gene calls are TRBV28 and TRBJ1-5; D is ambiguous. The V gene lost 5 bases and the J gene lost 11 bases, with 19 bases spanning the gap. This CDR3 comprises 14 residues. In germline, CDR1 is MDHEN, CDR2 SYDVKM. CDR3 sequence reads: CASSPLRASWAQHF. The CDR3 coding sequence is TGTGCCAGCAGTCCCCTCCGGGCCTCTTGGGCCCAGCATTTT.

The chain is built from TRBV9 and TRBJ2-2; D remains ambiguous. Deletions cut 0 bases from V and 5 bases from J, with 14 bases between. CDR3 length equals 16 residues. Germline V gene data show CDR1 as SGDLS and CDR2 as YYNGEE. This chain's CDR3 is CASSVGEGGRTGELFF. For the CDR3, the DNA is TGTGCCAGCAGCGTAGGAGAAGGTGGTAGGACCGGGGAGCTGTTTTTT.

V usage is TRBV28 and J usage is TRBJ1-2; no clear D. Trimming shortened V by 3 bases and J by 8 bases, and 13 bases separated the two germline ends. This CDR3 region has 13 residues. Germline CDR1 and CDR2: MDHEN and SYDVKM. The CDR3, as DNA: TGTGCCAGCAGTTTCGCCGATTCGGGCGGCTACACCTTC. Its protein product is CASSFADSGGYTF.

This chain connects TRBV4-1 to TRBJ2-7; 7 nucleotides line up with TRBD2. This CDR3 is built from 15 residues. Per the germline V gene, CDR1 is MGHRA and CDR2 is YSYEKL. V was clipped by 0 bases and J by 3 bases; unmatched bases: 5. CDR3 coding DNA: TGCGCCAGCAGCCAAGATAGGGCGGGGGTCTACGAGCAGTACTTC. Protein: CASSQDRAGVYEQYF.

The chain recombines TRBV4-1 with TRBJ1-4; a possible D gene is TRBD1 (5 bases). From germline, CDR1 is MGHRA and CDR2 YSYEKL. This CDR3 region has 13 residues. Trimming cost V 4 bases and J 8 bases, with 11 bases left between them. The CDR3 sequence: CASSRQGGEKLFF. Written as DNA, the CDR3 is TGCGCCAGCAGCCGTCAGGGAGGGGAAAAACTGTTTTTT.

J is TRBJ1-1 and V is TRBV19, with 7 bases lining up with TRBD1. Trimming took 3 bases from V and 4 from J; bases not matched to a gene: 11. The CDR3 is made up of 16 amino acids. Germline CDR1 is LNHDA and CDR2 is SQIVND (reference sequence). The CDR3: CASSIAPLDRVTEAFF. The CDR3 coding sequence is TGTGCCAGTAGTATTGCCCCTCTCGACAGGGTCACTGAAGCTTTCTTT.

The chain couples TRBV30 to TRBJ2-5; D remains unclear. V was trimmed by 4 bases and J by 1 base, leaving 16 bases between them. CDR3 length: 15 residues. In germline, CDR1 is GTSNPN, CDR2 SVGIG (reference sequence). As DNA, the CDR3 is TGTGCCTGGAAGCTCGGAGCGAACCCCCAAGAGACCCAGTACTTC. Translation: CAWKLGANPQETQYF.

This clone was observed once. The rearrangement joins TRBV28 to TRBJ2-7; the D is unclear. CDR1 is MDHEN, CDR2 SYDVKM, per germline. V shed 4 bases and J shed 1 base, with 20 bases lying between them. The CDR3 spans 17 residues. The chain's CDR3 is CASSSSTPSPSSYEQYF. The CDR3 DNA is TGTGCCAGCAGTTCCTCGACCCCGAGCCCGAGTTCCTACGAGCAGTACTTC.

In regard to this clone: Other DNA sequences in this sample translate to the same CDR3. The V call is TRBV10-3, the J call TRBJ1-1; TRBD1 aligns across 7 bases. Germline V CDR1 and CDR2: ENHRY, SYGVKD. The V gene end was trimmed by 0 bases and the J gene end by 3 bases; junction bases not matched to a gene: 10. This CDR3 region has 17 residues. CDR3 residues: CAISESPGTGDDTEAFF. For the CDR3, the DNA is TGTGCCATCAGTGAGTCCCCTGGAACAGGGGATGACACTGAAGCTTTCTTT.

The chain carries TRBV6-6 and TRBJ2-5, with D uncertain. The CDR3 is 15 amino acids. V shed 4 bases and J shed 4 bases, with 16 bases lying between them. CDR1 is MNHNY and CDR2 is SVGAGI in the germline V gene (reference sequence). DNA of the CDR3: TGTGCCAGCAGTTCCCCTGGATCCGGAAGAGAGACCCAGTACTTC. Protein product: CASSSPGSGRETQYF.